This T cell receptor (beta chain) was identified during a study of regulatory T cells in long-lasting Graves disease. This clonotype has at least ten counts. Time point meaning: persistent/refractory GD, antithyroid drugs over 5 years with positive TRAb. PBMC RNA served as the TCR library source. Through Arm-PCR of CDR3 regions and iRepertoire HTBI primers, TCR beta libraries were built. Each CDR3 protein is one row after TCRdb ran MiXCR on the multiplex PCR reads. The table records over 300,000 distinct CDR3 sequences, around 19% of them present only once. This CDR3 has 14 amino acids. V lost 8 bases and J 7 bases, leaving 20 bases between the germline ends.

Source: peripheral blood mononuclear cells (PBMCs), taken when the disease was refractory, from a patient treated with antithyroid drugs. This TCR was sampled from a female donor with Graves disease. The chain combines TRBV12-3 or TRBV12-4 with TRBJ1-1; D is uncertain. CDR3 protein: CASSMAGSSFEAFF. In nucleotides, the CDR3 is TGTGCCAGCTCCATGGCAGGCTCCTCTTTTGAAGCTTTCTTT.